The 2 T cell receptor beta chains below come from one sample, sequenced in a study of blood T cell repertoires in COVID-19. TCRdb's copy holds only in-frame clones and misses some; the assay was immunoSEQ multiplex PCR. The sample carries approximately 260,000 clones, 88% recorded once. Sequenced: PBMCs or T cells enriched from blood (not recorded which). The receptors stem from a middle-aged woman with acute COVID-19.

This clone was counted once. The CDR3 coding sequence is TGTGCCACCTTCGGAGGGGGGGGGAACACTGAAGCTTTCTTT. The encoded protein is CATFGGGGNTEAFF. V gene TRBV6-5 combines with J gene TRBJ1-1; TRBD1 is a possible D gene (6 bases). Germline loops: CDR1 MNHEY, CDR2 SVGAGI. Trimming took 10 bases from V and 1 from J, leaving 16 bases between them. The CDR3 has 14 amino acids.

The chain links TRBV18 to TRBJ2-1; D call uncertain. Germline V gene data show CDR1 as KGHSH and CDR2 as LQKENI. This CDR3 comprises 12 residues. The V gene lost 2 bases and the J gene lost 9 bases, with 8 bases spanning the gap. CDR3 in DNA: TGTGCCAGCTCACCATCTAGAGGTGAGCAGTTCTTC. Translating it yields CASSPSRGEQFF. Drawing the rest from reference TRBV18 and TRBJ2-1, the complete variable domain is NAGVMQNPRHLVRRRGQEARLRCSPMKGHSHVYWYRQLPEEGLKFMVYLQKENIIDESGMPKERFSAEFPKEGPSILRIQQVVRGDSAAYFCASSPSRGEQFFGPGTRLTVL.